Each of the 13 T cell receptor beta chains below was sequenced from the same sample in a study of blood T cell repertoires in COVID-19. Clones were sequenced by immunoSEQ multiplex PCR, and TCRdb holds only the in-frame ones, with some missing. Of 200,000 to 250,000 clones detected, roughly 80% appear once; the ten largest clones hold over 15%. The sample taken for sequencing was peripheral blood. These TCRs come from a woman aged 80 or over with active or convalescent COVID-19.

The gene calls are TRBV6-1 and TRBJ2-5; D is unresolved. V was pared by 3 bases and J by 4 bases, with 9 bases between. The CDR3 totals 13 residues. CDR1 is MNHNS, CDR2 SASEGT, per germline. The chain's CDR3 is CASSEYHGETQYF. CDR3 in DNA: TGTGCCAGCAGTGAGTACCACGGAGAGACCCAGTACTTC.

The CDR3 region is CASSLRDV. CDR3 DNA sequence: TGTGCCAGCAGCTTGCGGGATGTT. This chain joins TRBV11-2 and TRBJ2-7; D possibly corresponds to TRBD2 (6 bases). Germline V gene lookup returns CDR1 SGHAT and CDR2 FQNNGV. CDR3 length: 8 residues.

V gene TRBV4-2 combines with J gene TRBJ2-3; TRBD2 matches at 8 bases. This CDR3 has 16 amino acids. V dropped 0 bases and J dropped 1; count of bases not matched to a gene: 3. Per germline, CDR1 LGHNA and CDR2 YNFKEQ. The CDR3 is CASSQDTTSGTDTQYF. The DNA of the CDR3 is TGTGCCAGCAGCCAAGATACGACTAGCGGCACAGATACGCAGTATTTT.

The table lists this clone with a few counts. CDR3 coding DNA: TGTGCCACCGAACTAGCGGGGGTTAATGAGCAGTTCTTC. The encoded protein is CATELAGVNEQFF. V and J are TRBV15 and TRBJ2-1, with 11 bases lining up with TRBD2. Germline V CDR1 and CDR2: LNHNV, YYDKDF (reference sequence). The CDR3 sequence is 13 residues long. With V trimmed by 8 bases and J by 7 bases, 4 bases remained unmatched.

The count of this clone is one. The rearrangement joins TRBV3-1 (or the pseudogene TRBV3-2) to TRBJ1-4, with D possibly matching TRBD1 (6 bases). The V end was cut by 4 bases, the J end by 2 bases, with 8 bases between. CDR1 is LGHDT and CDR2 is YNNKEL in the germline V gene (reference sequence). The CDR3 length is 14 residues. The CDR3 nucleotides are TGTGCCAGCAGCCTCCAGGGGACTAATGAAAAACTGTTTTTT. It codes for CASSLQGTNEKLFF.

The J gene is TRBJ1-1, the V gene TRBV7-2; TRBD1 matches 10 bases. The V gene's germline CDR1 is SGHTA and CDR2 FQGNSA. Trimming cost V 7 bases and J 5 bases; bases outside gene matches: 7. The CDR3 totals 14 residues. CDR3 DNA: TGTGCCAGCAAACCAGACAGGGGGCGAACTGAAGCTTTCTTT. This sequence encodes CASKPDRGRTEAFF.

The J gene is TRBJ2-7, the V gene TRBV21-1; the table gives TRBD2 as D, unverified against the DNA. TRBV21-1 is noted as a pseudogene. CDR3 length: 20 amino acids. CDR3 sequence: CASSKEAPSLAGVLWYEQYF. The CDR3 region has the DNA TGTGCCAGCAGCAAAGAGGCCCCCTCACTAGCGGGAGTACTCTGGTACGAGCAGTACTTC.

CDR3 nucleotides: TGTGCCAGCAGCTGGGGGGTCTCTGGGGCCAACGTCCTGACTTTC. Protein product: CASSWGVSGANVLTF. The V gene is TRBV5-6, the J gene TRBJ2-6; D possibly corresponds to TRBD2 (6 bases). V gave up 3 bases and J gave up 0 bases, with 7 bases separating them. This CDR3 has 15 residues. Germline CDR1 and CDR2: SGHDT and YYEEEE.

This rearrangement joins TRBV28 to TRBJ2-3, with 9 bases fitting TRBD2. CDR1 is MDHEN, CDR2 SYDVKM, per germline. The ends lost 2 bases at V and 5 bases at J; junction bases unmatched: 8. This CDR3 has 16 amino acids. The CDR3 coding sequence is TGTGCCAGCAGTTTAGGCGGGGGGGCCTCGATAGATACGCAGTATTTT. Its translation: CASSLGGGASIDTQYF. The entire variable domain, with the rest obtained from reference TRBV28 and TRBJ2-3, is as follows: DVKVTQSSRYLVKRTGEKVFLECVQDMDHENMFWYRQDPGLGLRLIYFSYDVKMKEKGDIPEGYSVSREKKERFSLILESASTNQTSMYLCASSLGGGASIDTQYFGPGTRLTVL.

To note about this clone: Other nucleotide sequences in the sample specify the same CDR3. CDR3 coding DNA: TGCAGCGGGGGGGGCGCCAACTATGGCTACACCTTC. Encoded protein: CSGGGANYGYTF. V gene TRBV29-1 combines with J gene TRBJ1-2, with D tentatively TRBD1 (6 bases). Between the trimmed V and J ends, which lost 7 bases and 2 bases, there was a span of 11 bases. Germline V CDR1 and CDR2: SQVTM, ANQGSEA. The CDR3 runs 12 residues.

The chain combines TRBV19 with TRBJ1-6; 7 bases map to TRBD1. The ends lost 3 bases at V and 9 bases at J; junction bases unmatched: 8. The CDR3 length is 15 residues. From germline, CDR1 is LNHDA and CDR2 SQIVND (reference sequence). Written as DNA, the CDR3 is TGTGCCAGTAGTATTAGAGAAGGGGGCGGTTCACCCCTCCACTTT. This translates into CASSIREGGGSPLHF.

In nucleotides, the CDR3 is TGTGCCAGCAGCTCCCCCTGGGGGGACGAGACCCAGTACTTC. This encodes CASSSPWGDETQYF. The genes are TRBV11-3 and TRBJ2-5; D perhaps matches TRBD2 (6 bases). The CDR3 is made up of 14 amino acids. Germline CDR1 and CDR2: SGHNT and YENEEA. V was shortened by 4 bases and J by 5 bases, with 14 bases between the two germline ends.

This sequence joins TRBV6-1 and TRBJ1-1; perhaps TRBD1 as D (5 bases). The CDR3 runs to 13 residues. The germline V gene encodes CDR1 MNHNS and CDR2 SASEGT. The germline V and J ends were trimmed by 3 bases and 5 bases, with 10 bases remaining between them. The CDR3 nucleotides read TGTGCCAGCAGTGACATAAGGGGTACTGAAGCTTTCTTT. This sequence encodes CASSDIRGTEAFF.